This TCR beta chain was captured in a study of blood T cell repertoires in COVID-19. Study background: The analysed material was cDNA or gDNA that came from T cells, B-cell-depleted T cells, or PBMCs.

Per the authors' pipeline: Reference gene primer amplification gave nucleated cell count estimates. Data came from immunoSEQ multiplex PCR; TCRdb stores just in-frame clones and leaves some out. Clone size and the V and J calls come from that table; the DNA yielded D and trimming. The table lists about 290,000 clones, roughly 90% of them singletons. This sequence was found in a woman aged 40 to 55 who had recovered from COVID-19. The sequencing input was peripheral blood.

The CDR3 sequence is CASSSSITGTGRYTF. As DNA, the CDR3 is TGTGCCAGCAGCTCCAGCATTACCGGGACAGGAAGGTACACCTTC. This chain links TRBV7-6 with TRBJ1-2; 8 bases are shared with TRBD1. The CDR3 has 15 amino acids. The V gene end was trimmed by 4 bases and the J gene end by 11 bases; junction bases not matched to a gene: 15. CDR1 and CDR2 (germline): SGHVS, FNYEAQ.